This T cell receptor beta chain originates from a study of blood T cell repertoires in COVID-19. For the study at large: The United States, Italy and Spain provided the acute and convalescent COVID-19 samples.

Trimming took 5 bases from V and 4 from J, leaving 16 bases between them. This CDR3 comprises 16 residues. Germline V gene sequence: CDR1 KGHDR, CDR2 SFDVKD. The protocol was immunoSEQ multiplex PCR, while the TCRdb copy is restricted to in-frame clones and leaves out a portion. The data show about 250,000 clones, roughly 88% seen once. One Seattle source followed patients from active infection through their disease course. The rearrangement links TRBV24-1 to TRBJ2-2; the D gene is possibly TRBD1 (7 bases). Source material: peripheral blood. This TCR was sampled from a woman older than 75 with COVID-19, enrolled during active disease. DNA for the CDR3: TGTGCCACCAGTGTAACAGGGGAGGCGAGCACCGGGGAGCTGTTTTTT. It specifies CATSVTGEASTGELFF.